The present TCR beta chain was sequenced within a study of STAT3 mutations in large granular lymphocyte leukemia. General study findings and limits: Clonal expansion was inferred from other time points because no sample existed at each clone's first appearance. At least one immunodominant TCR beta clonotype appeared in every T-cell large granular lymphocyte leukemia patient.

Germline V gene data show CDR1 as SEHNR and CDR2 as FQNEAQ (reference sequence). The CDR3 has 12 amino acids, counting both end residues. About 40,000 productive templates were obtained per sample on average. The method was immunoSEQ multiplex PCR; TCRdb's version includes in-frame clones alone and lacks a portion of them. Its table lists around 2,600 clones. With regard to this clone: Antigen unknown. The conserved closing phenylalanine or tryptophan is absent in this CDR3, likely reflecting a read error. The limits of the CDR3 on the DNA are not certain, so only TCRdb's listed CDR3 is given.

The V gene is TRBV7-9, the J gene TRBJ2-2; no DNA check was done on the table's D call, TRBD2. Sequencing used PBMCs. The receptor's source is a human donor with T large granular lymphocyte leukemia. The donor label of this sample is uncertain. Some clones in this sample may be carry-over from other donors' samples. CDR3 region: CASRESGLNTGE.